These T cell receptor beta chains were read from a single sample in a study of control samples from healthy donors and cancer patients. Measured with immunoSEQ multiplex PCR; TCRdb has only the in-frame clones, and not every one. The data show tens of thousands of clones, roughly nine tenths seen once. The sample consisted of blood. Source of these receptors: a man under 40 in good health. Each CDR3 is given with its conserved first and last residue. D genes are given only for firm matches.

J: TRBJ2-2; V: TRBV27; D: TRBD1; DNA: TGTGCCAGCAGTTTCCGGCAGGGGGCTCGAACCGGGGAGCTGTTTTTT; CDR3: CASSFRQGARTGELFF
J: TRBJ2-1; V: TRBV4-1; D: .; DNA: TGCGCCAGCAGCCAAGACGCAGGGGGGGCCTCCTACAATGAGCAGTTCTTC; CDR3: CASSQDAGGASYNEQFF
J: TRBJ2-2; V: TRBV14; D: .; DNA: TGTGCCAGCAGCCACGTGGGCGCCGGGGAGCTGTTTTTT; CDR3: CASSHVGAGELFF
J: TRBJ1-5; V: TRBV5-1; D: .; DNA: TGCGCCAGCAGCTTGGAGGGGGAGTCTCAGCCCCAGCATTTT; CDR3: CASSLEGESQPQHF
J: TRBJ1-4; V: TRBV4-1; D: .; DNA: TGCGCCAGCAGCCAAGAAGCCGGGGCTAATGAAAAACTGTTTTTT; CDR3: CASSQEAGANEKLFF
J: TRBJ2-2; V: TRBV27; D: TRBD2; DNA: TGTGCCAGCAGTTTCGGGACTAGCGGGTATCTGGACGGGGAGCTGTTTTTT; CDR3: CASSFGTSGYLDGELFF
J: TRBJ1-1; V: TRBV5-1; D: .; DNA: TGCGCCAGCAGCGCAGGGCCAACGAACACTGAAGCTTTCTTT; CDR3: CASSAGPTNTEAFF
J: TRBJ2-2; V: TRBV5-5; D: .; DNA: TGTGCCAGCAGCTTGGCCGTACCGAACACCGGGGAGCTGTTTTTT; CDR3: CASSLAVPNTGELFF
J: TRBJ2-1; V: TRBV7-2; D: TRBD1; DNA: TGTGCCAGCAGCTTGGCACAGGGGGCACTTTTTGAGCAGTTCTTC; CDR3: CASSLAQGALFEQFF
J: TRBJ1-1; V: TRBV19; D: .; DNA: TGTGCCTGCGCTGGACCCTCGAACACTGAAGCTTTCTTT; CDR3: CACAGPSNTEAFF
J: TRBJ2-2; V: TRBV11-2; D: TRBD2; DNA: TGTGCCAGCAGCTGGGAAAATAGCGGGAGGCCCGGGGAGCTGTTTTTT; CDR3: CASSWENSGRPGELFF
J: TRBJ2-7; V: TRBV4-2; D: .; DNA: TGTGCCAGCAGCCAAGAGAGGGCCTACGAGCAGTACTTC; CDR3: CASSQERAYEQYF
J: TRBJ1-1; V: TRBV6-6; D: .; DNA: TGTGCCAGCAGTGCCGGGCCCTTTATTGAAGCTTTCTTT; CDR3: CASSAGPFIEAFF
J: TRBJ2-3; V: TRBV28; D: TRBD2; DNA: TGTGCCAGCAGTTTAAGTGGGATAGCGGGGGACACAGATACGCAGTATTTT; CDR3: CASSLSGIAGDTDTQYF
J: TRBJ2-5; V: TRBV7-9; D: TRBD1; DNA: TGTGCCAGCAGAAGACAGGGGGCTGGGGAGACCCAGTACTTC; CDR3: CASRRQGAGETQYF
J: TRBJ1-2; V: TRBV3-1/TRBV3-2; D: TRBD1; DNA: TGTGCCAGCAGCCAAGGAGACAGGGGGGGAGGCTACACCTTC; CDR3: CASSQGDRGGGYTF
J: TRBJ2-7; V: TRBV7-3; D: .; DNA: TGTGCCAGCAGCCGGGCCCCGAACTACGAGCAGTACTTC; CDR3: CASSRAPNYEQYF
J: TRBJ1-5; V: TRBV2; D: .; DNA: TGTGCCAGCAGTCAGGGGATCGTTTCTTATAGCAATCAGCCCCAGCATTTT; CDR3: CASSQGIVSYSNQPQHF
J: TRBJ2-2; V: TRBV7-3; D: .; DNA: TGTGCCAGCAGCCCTAGGGACCCTTTATCGACCGGGGAGCTGTTTTTT; CDR3: CASSPRDPLSTGELFF